The 11 T cell receptor beta chains below all came from one sample that was sequenced in a study of shared clonotypes between healthy human individuals (dated by TCRdb to about 2020). The library was obtained by the immunoSEQ multiplex PCR assay. Sourced from immuneACCESS, this table was stored by TCRdb with only in-frame sequences that have V and J called. A share of the clones is absent; for the studies checked, an unresolved V gene accounts for under half, and the remainder has no known explanation. Within this sample are a few million clones, with more than 90% of them counted one time only. The ten largest clonotypes hold roughly 0.14% of the sample. Sequencing input: naive CD4+ T cells sorted from blood. The sample's cell subset or site, from its label and the paper: CD45RA+ positively selected. All receptors come from a man aged 18-30 years in good health.

The chain is built from TRBV7-2 and TRBJ1-1, with TRBD1 as a possible D gene (5 bases). Between the trimmed V and J ends, which lost 5 bases and 1 base, there was a span of 23 bases. The CDR3 has 18 residues. CDR1 and CDR2 (germline): SGHTA, FQGNSA. The CDR3: CASSQGLTEAKGNTEAFF. Here the CDR3 DNA reads TGTGCCAGCAGCCAAGGATTGACAGAAGCAAAAGGGAACACTGAAGCTTTCTTT.

V is TRBV10-2 and J is TRBJ2-2, with D hard to call. CDR3 length equals 13 residues. Trimming took off 3 bases at V and 7 bases at J, with 9 bases between the two ends. Germline CDR1 and CDR2: WSHSY and SAAADI. CDR3 residues: CASSDAVVGELFF. DNA for the CDR3: TGCGCCAGCAGTGACGCCGTTGTCGGGGAGCTGTTTTTT.

The chain combines TRBV4-1 with TRBJ1-2; 7 nucleotides align to TRBD1. This CDR3 has 15 amino acids. With 4 bases clipped from V and 4 bases from J, the junction kept 9 bases outside the gene matches. Germline CDR1 MGHRA, CDR2 YSYEKL. The DNA for the CDR3 is TGCGCCAGCAGCCCACGACAGGGAGCTACCTATGGCTACACCTTC. It yields the protein CASSPRQGATYGYTF.

As concerns this clone: This sample also contains other DNA sequences that code for the same CDR3. This chain links TRBV7-8 with TRBJ1-2, with D perhaps TRBD1 (5 bases). The V gene's germline CDR1 is SGHVS and CDR2 FQNEAQ. This CDR3 region has 14 residues. V was clipped by 1 base and J by 1 base, with 7 bases between them. The CDR3 region is CASSLGQGNYGYTF. DNA of the CDR3: TGTGCCAGCAGCTTAGGTCAGGGTAACTATGGCTACACCTTC.

This clone came up once. The chain has TRBV11-2 and TRBJ2-7, with a possible D match to TRBD2 (5 bases). Germline V gene lookup returns CDR1 SGHAT and CDR2 FQNNGV. The CDR3 totals 15 residues. Trimming shortened V by 2 bases and J by 0 bases, and 11 bases separated the two germline ends. CDR3 DNA: TGTGCCAGCAGCTTAACCGACGGGGACTCCTACGAGCAGTACTTC. It is translated as CASSLTDGDSYEQYF.

This clone has a single count. The chain is built from TRBV2 and TRBJ1-2; tentatively, D is TRBD1 (5 bases). CDR3 size: 13 residues. V was trimmed by 4 bases and J by 8 bases, leaving 14 bases between them. The germline CDR1 and CDR2 sequences are SNHLY and FYNNEI. DNA for the CDR3: TGTGCCAGCAGTGGGGACTCTAGTTGGGGCTACACCTTC. It encodes CASSGDSSWGYTF. Full variable domain (outside the CDR3, taken from reference TRBV2 and TRBJ1-2): EPEVTQTPSHQVTQMGQEVILRCVPISNHLYFYWYRQILGQKVEFLVSFYNNEISEKSEIFDDQFSVERPDGSNFTLKIRSTKLEDSAMYFCASSGDSSWGYTFGSGTRLTVV.

The V call is TRBV6-5, the J call TRBJ2-1, with TRBD2 identical over 10 bases. Germline CDR1 is MNHEY and CDR2 is SVGAGI. The CDR3 loop spans 16 amino acids. Trimming took 4 bases from V and 9 from J; bases not matched to a gene: 12. CDR3 sequence: CASSSNPSGGRGEQFF. The CDR3 nucleotides read TGTGCCAGCAGTTCGAATCCTAGCGGGGGTAGGGGTGAGCAGTTCTTC.

For this clone: Other DNA sequences of this sample code for an identical CDR3. This chain joins TRBV10-3 and TRBJ1-1; TRBD1 matches 7 bases. With V trimmed by 6 bases and J by 1 base, 5 bases remained unmatched. The CDR3 totals 14 residues. The germline V gene has CDR1 ENHRY and CDR2 SYGVKD. The CDR3 loop reads CAISPGQPNTEAFF. DNA for the CDR3: TGTGCCATCAGCCCGGGACAGCCGAACACTGAAGCTTTCTTT.

The rearrangement uses TRBV5-3 and TRBJ1-5; D gene ambiguous. TRBV5-3 is classed as an ORF, of uncertain function. V dropped 2 bases and J dropped 0 bases, with 12 bases sitting between them. This CDR3 is built from 16 residues. The CDR3 spells CARSLKASHSNQPQHF. In nucleotides, the CDR3 is TGTGCCAGAAGCTTAAAAGCATCACATAGCAATCAGCCCCAGCATTTT.

J is TRBJ2-7 and V is TRBV18, with 14 positions matching TRBD2. Germline values: CDR1 KGHSH, CDR2 LQKENI. The CDR3 runs to 15 residues. V shed 3 bases, J shed 5 bases, and the junction held 3 bases outside the gene matches. Written as DNA, the CDR3 is TGTGCCAGCTCACCGGGACTAGCGGGAGTAGACGAGCAGTACTTC. Encoded protein: CASSPGLAGVDEQYF.

This clone showed up just once. The chain recombines TRBV6-5 with TRBJ1-1, with 8 bases fitting TRBD1. Germline lookup yields CDR1 MNHEY and CDR2 SVGAGI. The length of the CDR3 is 16 residues. V lost 5 bases and J lost 5; bases outside the gene matches: 13. The CDR3 is CASSHLGGQGGTEAFF. CDR3 DNA: TGTGCCAGCAGTCACTTGGGAGGACAGGGCGGGACTGAAGCTTTCTTT.